A selection of T cell receptor beta chains follows, all from one sample in a study of PD-L1 blockade in urothelial cancer. Clones were sequenced by immunoSEQ multiplex PCR, and TCRdb holds only the in-frame ones, with some missing. The data show tens of thousands of clones, roughly 85% seen once. The sample in question was PBMCs, obtained around atezolizumab (anti-PD-L1) treatment. The receptors were gathered from a woman aged 55-69 years with urothelial cancer. Both conserved end residues are part of each CDR3. Each record gives: clone size, J gene, D gene, CDR3 length, V gene, CDR3 DNA, CDR3 protein. D genes are given only for firm matches. Not all rows give a size; the values are once, few, many and, for expanded clones, a class.

size: .
J: TRBJ1-5
D: .
length: 14
V: TRBV10-3
DNA: TGTGCCATCAAAAATGGGGGGGGCAGGCAGCCCCAGCATTTT
CDR3: CAIKNGGGRQPQHF

size: .
J: TRBJ1-1
D: .
length: 15
V: TRBV2
DNA: TGTGCCAGCTACCTAGGGCGGGGGGAAGGCACTGAAGCTTTCTTT
CDR3: CASYLGRGEGTEAFF

size: .
J: TRBJ1-5
D: TRBD1
length: 14
V: TRBV19
DNA: TGTGCCAGTAGTATAGATCAGGGGGATCAGCCCCAGCATTTT
CDR3: CASSIDQGDQPQHF

size: .
J: TRBJ2-5
D: TRBD2
length: 15
V: TRBV14
DNA: TGTGCCAGCAGCCTCCTAGCGGGGGGCCAAGAGACCCAGTACTTC
CDR3: CASSLLAGGQETQYF

size: .
J: TRBJ2-3
D: TRBD2
length: 16
V: TRBV5-6
DNA: TGTGCCAGCAGCCCTTTAGCGGGAGGGCTGTTTGATACGCAGTATTTT
CDR3: CASSPLAGGLFDTQYF

size: few
J: TRBJ1-4
D: TRBD1
length: 14
V: TRBV6-1
DNA: TGTGCCAGCAGGACAGGGGCAACTAATGAAAAACTGTTTTTT
CDR3: CASRTGATNEKLFF

size: .
J: TRBJ1-5
D: .
length: 15
V: TRBV28
DNA: TGTGCCAGCAGTTTTAACAACAGGCCAAATCAGCCCCAGCATTTT
CDR3: CASSFNNRPNQPQHF

size: .
J: TRBJ2-2
D: .
length: 14
V: TRBV11-3
DNA: TGTGCCAGCAGTGACACACTGAACACCGGGGAGCTGTTTTTT
CDR3: CASSDTLNTGELFF

size: .
J: TRBJ2-3
D: TRBD2
length: 17
V: TRBV18
DNA: TGTGCCAGCTCACCATCCCTCCCTAGCGGGAGTGGAGATACGCAGTATTTT
CDR3: CASSPSLPSGSGDTQYF

size: .
J: TRBJ2-3
D: .
length: 16
V: TRBV14
DNA: TGTGCCAGCAGCCAACCCGGACTCTCTAGCACAGATACGCAGTATTTT
CDR3: CASSQPGLSSTDTQYF

size: once
J: TRBJ2-3
D: TRBD1
length: 13
V: TRBV7-2
DNA: TGTGCCAGCAGCCCGGGACAGGCGGATACGCAGTATTTT
CDR3: CASSPGQADTQYF

size: .
J: TRBJ2-1
D: .
length: 17
V: TRBV5-1
DNA: TGCGCCAGCAGCCCGCCCCTTGGGGACTTCTCCTACAATGAGCAGTTCTTC
CDR3: CASSPPLGDFSYNEQFF

size: once
J: TRBJ2-7
D: .
length: 14
V: TRBV19
DNA: TGTGCCAGTAGTATCGGGGGTAAAAAATACGAGCAGTACTTC
CDR3: CASSIGGKKYEQYF

size: .
J: TRBJ1-5
D: .
length: 15
V: TRBV5-4
DNA: TGTGCCAGCAGCTTGCAGGGTTCGGGCAATCAGCCCCAGCATTTT
CDR3: CASSLQGSGNQPQHF

size: .
J: TRBJ2-2
D: .
length: 16
V: TRBV5-1
DNA: TGCGCCAGCAGCTTGGGCAGGGGGGACGCCACCGGGGAGCTGTTTTTT
CDR3: CASSLGRGDATGELFF

size: .
J: TRBJ2-3
D: TRBD2
length: 16
V: TRBV10-3
DNA: TGTGCCATCAGGGATGCGGGTACCCTGGGGGGGGGTACGCAGTATTTT
CDR3: CAIRDAGTLGGGTQYF

size: .
J: TRBJ2-1
D: TRBD2
length: 15
V: TRBV6-6
DNA: TGTGCCAGCAGTTACGGGACTAGCGGGAGTAATGAGCAGTTCTTC
CDR3: CASSYGTSGSNEQFF

size: .
J: TRBJ1-4
D: .
length: 17
V: TRBV5-5
DNA: TGTGCCAGCAGCCCCTTAAAGCAAACTGCAACTAATGAAAAACTGTTTTTT
CDR3: CASSPLKQTATNEKLFF

size: .
J: TRBJ2-7
D: TRBD1
length: 11
V: TRBV28
DNA: TGTGCCAGCAGTTCCCTGACAGGGAAGTACTTC
CDR3: CASSSLTGKYF

size: .
J: TRBJ1-2
D: .
length: 13
V: TRBV4-3
DNA: TGCGCCAGCAGCCAGTTTTCAGTGGCCGGCTACACCTTC
CDR3: CASSQFSVAGYTF

size: .
J: TRBJ1-2
D: .
length: 16
V: TRBV4-3
DNA: TGCGCCAGCAGCCAAGATGCGTGGACAGTCAACTATGGCTACACCTTC
CDR3: CASSQDAWTVNYGYTF

size: few
J: TRBJ1-5
D: .
length: 14
V: TRBV7-8
DNA: TGTGCCAGCAGCCTAGACGGAGCCAATCAGCCCCAGCATTTT
CDR3: CASSLDGANQPQHF

size: few
J: TRBJ1-4
D: TRBD1
length: 14
V: TRBV18
DNA: TGTGCCAGCTCAAGCCGGACAGGGGGTGAAAAACTGTTTTTT
CDR3: CASSSRTGGEKLFF

size: few
J: TRBJ2-7
D: TRBD2
length: 14
V: TRBV13
DNA: TGTGCCAGCGGACTAGCGGAGTCCTCCTACGAGCAGTACTTC
CDR3: CASGLAESSYEQYF

size: once
J: TRBJ1-5
D: .
length: 15
V: TRBV18
DNA: TGTGCCAGCTCAAGCAAAGTGGCGGACAATCAGCCCCAGCATTTT
CDR3: CASSSKVADNQPQHF

size: .
J: TRBJ1-4
D: TRBD1
length: 18
V: TRBV4-3
DNA: TGCGCCAGCAGCCAAGAAACGGGACAGCGTTCCAGTGGTGAAAAACTGTTTTTT
CDR3: CASSQETGQRSSGEKLFF

size: .
J: TRBJ2-5
D: .
length: 14
V: TRBV5-1
DNA: TGCGCCAGCAGCCCTGGGACACTACAAGAGACCCAGTACTTC
CDR3: CASSPGTLQETQYF

size: .
J: TRBJ1-4
D: .
length: 15
V: TRBV5-1
DNA: TGCGCCAGCAGCTCCGCGGGGAGAACTAATGAAAAACTGTTTTTT
CDR3: CASSSAGRTNEKLFF

size: .
J: TRBJ2-2
D: .
length: 12
V: TRBV5-6
DNA: TGTGCCAGCAGTCTAAACACCGGGGAGCTGTTTTTT
CDR3: CASSLNTGELFF

size: .
J: TRBJ2-5
D: .
length: 15
V: TRBV29-1
DNA: TGCAGCGTCGCCTTAGTCGCGGGTCGCCAAGAGACCCAGTACTTC
CDR3: CSVALVAGRQETQYF

size: .
J: TRBJ2-3
D: TRBD2
length: 15
V: TRBV15
DNA: TGTGCCACCAGCAACGGACTAGCGGACACAGATACGCAGTATTTT
CDR3: CATSNGLADTDTQYF

size: .
J: TRBJ2-3
D: .
length: 13
V: TRBV29-1
DNA: TGCAGCGTTGAGGAGTCGGGTTCTGATACGCAGTATTTT
CDR3: CSVEESGSDTQYF

size: .
J: TRBJ2-5
D: TRBD2
length: 15
V: TRBV9
DNA: TGTGCCAGCAGCGTGGATGCGGGGGGACAAGAGACCCAGTACTTC
CDR3: CASSVDAGGQETQYF

size: .
J: TRBJ2-1
D: TRBD2
length: 15
V: TRBV6-6
DNA: TGTGCCAGCAGCTGGACTAGCGGGGGGTACAATGAGCAGTTCTTC
CDR3: CASSWTSGGYNEQFF

size: .
J: TRBJ1-5
D: .
length: 14
V: TRBV5-1
DNA: TGCGCCAGCAGCTCTGGACCGGGAGTTCAGCCCCAGCATTTT
CDR3: CASSSGPGVQPQHF

size: .
J: TRBJ2-7
D: TRBD1
length: 17
V: TRBV11-2
DNA: TGTGCCAGCAGTTGGCCTCCGGGACAGCGACCTCCCTACGAGCAGTACTTC
CDR3: CASSWPPGQRPPYEQYF

size: .
J: TRBJ2-7
D: TRBD1
length: 15
V: TRBV6-1
DNA: TGTGCCAGCAGTGAAATTGGACAGGGGGCAGACGAGCAGTACTTC
CDR3: CASSEIGQGADEQYF

size: .
J: TRBJ2-2
D: .
length: 15
V: TRBV6-5
DNA: TGTGCCAGCAGTAGCGAGGGTTTGAACACCGGGGAGCTGTTTTTT
CDR3: CASSSEGLNTGELFF

size: once
J: TRBJ2-1
D: .
length: 15
V: TRBV6-5
DNA: TGTGCCAGCAGTTACTTGGCGGAATCGCCTAATGAGCAGTTCTTC
CDR3: CASSYLAESPNEQFF

size: .
J: TRBJ2-1
D: TRBD1
length: 14
V: TRBV28
DNA: TGTGCCAGCAGTCGGGCAGGGGGCGGCAATGAGCAGTTCTTC
CDR3: CASSRAGGGNEQFF

size: .
J: TRBJ2-3
D: .
length: 16
V: TRBV6-5
DNA: TGTGCCAGCAGTTCCCCCCCGGGTAGTGAGGGCGATACGCAGTATTTT
CDR3: CASSSPPGSEGDTQYF

size: .
J: TRBJ2-4
D: .
length: 15
V: TRBV10-2
DNA: TGCGCCAGCAGTGCCGCCCCCGGGACAAAAGACATTCAGTACTTC
CDR3: CASSAAPGTKDIQYF

size: .
J: TRBJ2-4
D: .
length: 16
V: TRBV14
DNA: TGTGCCAGCAGCCAAGCTCGGGTTAGCGGTAAAAACATTCAGTACTTC
CDR3: CASSQARVSGKNIQYF

size: .
J: TRBJ2-3
D: TRBD2
length: 18
V: TRBV4-3
DNA: TGCGCCAGCAGCCAAGAACTAGCGGGTGGATTTAGCACAGATACGCAGTATTTT
CDR3: CASSQELAGGFSTDTQYF

size: .
J: TRBJ1-1
D: TRBD1
length: 20
V: TRBV4-3
DNA: TGCGCCAGCAGCCAAGAGGTTCGGGACAGGGTATTCCTTCCCTACACTGAAGCTTTCTTT
CDR3: CASSQEVRDRVFLPYTEAFF

size: few
J: TRBJ2-1
D: TRBD1
length: 11
V: TRBV28
DNA: TGTGCCAGCAGCCGGGACAGCCGGGGCCTCTTC
CDR3: CASSRDSRGLF

size: few
J: TRBJ2-5
D: TRBD1
length: 16
V: TRBV15
DNA: TGTGCCACCAGCAGGACACAGGGGGCGCGTGTAGAGACCCAGTACTTC
CDR3: CATSRTQGARVETQYF

size: medium-sized
J: TRBJ2-7
D: TRBD2
length: 15
V: TRBV6-5
DNA: TGTGCCAGCAGAGCGGGGGGGCTAGGTTCCTACGAGCAGTACTTC
CDR3: CASRAGGLGSYEQYF

size: .
J: TRBJ2-7
D: TRBD2
length: 16
V: TRBV28
DNA: TGTGCCAGCAGTTTAGAAGCGGGAGCCAGATCCTACGAGCAGTACTTC
CDR3: CASSLEAGARSYEQYF

size: .
J: TRBJ2-7
D: TRBD1
length: 15
V: TRBV9
DNA: TGTGCCAGCAGCGCGCTTGGGACAGGGGCCTACGAGCAGTACTTC
CDR3: CASSALGTGAYEQYF